This T cell receptor (beta chain) is drawn from a study of long-term antiretroviral therapy in people with HIV. The assay used was immunoSEQ (version v3.0), run at survey level. For every sample, sequencing targeted roughly 40,000-55,000 T-cell genomes. Profiled with immunoSEQ multiplex PCR; TCRdb holds only in-frame clones, not every one. The sample yields 30,000 to 50,000 clones, about 90% seen once. The study's findings and limits: ART preceded a rise in diversity that nonetheless stayed lower than in transplant donor controls. HIV repertoires showed narrower CDR3 length ranges than controls. In the period from about 2003 to 2017, blood was collected, possibly under older ART regimens.

Turning to this clone: Its antigen is still unknown.

The CDR3 has 15 residues. V was pared by 0 bases and J by 4 bases, with 12 bases between. CDR1 and CDR2 (germline): SEHNR, FQNEAQ (reference sequence). This material consisted of unsorted PBMCs, taken 1.2 years after starting antiretroviral therapy. The V gene is TRBV7-9, the J gene TRBJ1-2; D possibly corresponds to TRBD1 (5 bases). The origin of this receptor is a woman aged 50 to 60 with HIV. CDR3 DNA sequence: TGTGCCAGCAGCTTAGCAGCAGGGCCGGGCTATGGCTACACCTTC. Its protein is CASSLAAGPGYGYTF.